Each of the 26 T cell receptor beta chains below was sequenced from the same sample in a study of cytotoxic CD8 clonotypes in ibrutinib-treated CLL. Repertoires were generated with immunoSEQ multiplex PCR, while TCRdb's copy carries only in-frame clones and drops some. In the table there are fewer than 75,000 clones, less than 75% of which are singletons. The sequencing used PBMCs, collected after 12 months of ibrutinib treatment. The receptors shown here come from a human donor with chronic lymphocytic leukemia.

CDR3 residues: CAIGGWDEQFF. The CDR3 coding sequence is TGTGCCATCGGCGGGTGGGATGAGCAGTTCTTC. This chain joins TRBV21-1 and TRBJ2-1; the table calls TRBD2, which could not be checked here. TRBV21-1 is classified as a pseudogene. This CDR3 region has 11 residues.

This sequence joins TRBV28 and TRBJ2-7; 8 bases match TRBD1. The CDR3 spans 17 residues. J was trimmed by 6 bases and V by 3 bases; bases with no gene match: 16. Germline V gene lookup returns CDR1 MDHEN and CDR2 SYDVKM. CDR3 in amino acids: CASSFSTGQAHRGEQYF. The CDR3 DNA sequence: TGTGCCAGCAGTTTCTCTACGGGACAGGCTCACCGGGGCGAGCAGTACTTC.

The chain combines TRBV5-5 with TRBJ2-7; 11 bases align to TRBD1. The germline V gene encodes CDR1 SGHKS and CDR2 YYEKEE (reference sequence). The CDR3 is 16 residues long. The junction had 4 bases not matched to a gene; V was cut back by 0 bases and J by 2 bases. The DNA for the CDR3 is TGTGCCAGCAGCTTGGTCGGGACAGGGGGAACCTACGAGCAGTACTTC. This gives the protein CASSLVGTGGTYEQYF.

This CDR3 is CASSIASAGTETQYF. Here the CDR3 DNA reads TGTGCCAGTAGTATAGCCTCGGCCGGTACGGAGACCCAGTACTTC. The chain recombines TRBV19 with TRBJ2-5; no reliable D call. The V gene's germline CDR1 is LNHDA and CDR2 SQIVND (reference sequence). V lost 1 base and J 5 bases, leaving 14 bases between the germline ends. CDR3 length: 15 amino acids.

This chain connects TRBV30 to TRBJ2-4; no definite D call. The CDR3 is made up of 12 amino acids. V shed 5 bases and J shed 1 base, with 6 bases lying between them. The germline CDR1 and CDR2 sequences are GTSNPN and SVGIG (reference sequence). The CDR3 is CAWGMAKNIQYF. The CDR3 bases are TGTGCCTGGGGGATGGCCAAAAACATTCAGTACTTC.

V usage is TRBV7-2 and J usage is TRBJ2-7, with a possible D match to TRBD1 (5 bases). V gave up 1 base and J gave up 2 bases, with 9 bases separating them. From germline, CDR1 is SGHTA and CDR2 FQGNSA. CDR3 size: 14 residues. For the CDR3, the DNA is TGTGCCAGCAGCTTAGAGGGGCAGACCTACGAGCAGTACTTC. It specifies CASSLEGQTYEQYF.

The rearrangement uses TRBV21-1 and TRBJ2-7. TRBV21-1 is designated a pseudogene. The CDR3 extends over 14 amino acids. The DNA for the CDR3 is TGTGCCAGCAGCAAAGATGACCCCCGCTACGAGCAGTACTTC. The encoded protein is CASSKDDPRYEQYF.

The V and J genes are TRBV7-9 and TRBJ2-1; D ambiguous. This CDR3 region has 13 residues. Trimming left V 1 base short and J 3 bases short, with 4 bases between. Looked up from germline, CDR1 is SEHNR and CDR2 is FQNEAQ (reference sequence). The CDR3: CASSLEVYNEQFF. The CDR3 coding sequence is TGTGCCAGCAGCTTAGAAGTCTACAATGAGCAGTTCTTC.

A few counts support this clone. The chain has TRBV28 and TRBJ1-5, with 9 bases aligning to TRBD1. V shed 6 bases, J shed 6 bases, and the junction held 6 bases outside the gene matches. The CDR3 has 14 amino acids. Germline V gene data show CDR1 as MDHEN and CDR2 as SYDVKM. CDR3 bases: TGTGCCAGCAGATTGGGACAGGGAGGTCAGCCCCAGCATTTT. This sequence encodes CASRLGQGGQPQHF.

The chain links TRBV28 to TRBJ2-1; 7 bases map to TRBD2. This CDR3 has 13 amino acids. The germline V gene has CDR1 MDHEN and CDR2 SYDVKM. Trimming cost V 7 bases and J 8 bases; bases outside gene matches: 8. This CDR3 is CASTGLPKYEQFF. For the CDR3, the DNA is TGTGCCAGCACGGGACTACCTAAGTATGAGCAGTTCTTC.

The chain recombines TRBV21-1 with TRBJ1-5; no check of the table's D call, TRBD1, against the DNA was made. TRBV21-1 is designated a pseudogene. There are 16 residues in the CDR3. CDR3 in amino acids: CASSAPGGEGNQPQHF. CDR3 bases: TGTGCCAGCAGCGCCCCTGGGGGCGAGGGCAATCAGCCCCAGCATTTT.

This clone was found a few times. The chain combines TRBV5-1 with TRBJ1-3; D uncertain. Germline CDR1 reads SGHRS; CDR2 reads YFSETQ. The CDR3 has 14 residues. Trimming shortened V by 7 bases and J by 0 bases, and 11 bases separated the two germline ends. CDR3 sequence: CASHPGGSGNTIYF. CDR3 nucleotide sequence: TGCGCCAGCCACCCCGGCGGCTCTGGAAACACCATATATTTT.

The V gene is TRBV28, the J gene TRBJ2-5; D is perhaps TRBD1 (6 bases). Trimming removed 6 bases at V and 3 bases at J, with 8 bases between. CDR3 length equals 12 residues. Germline V gene data show CDR1 as MDHEN and CDR2 as SYDVKM. CDR3 protein: CASRRQEETQYF. The CDR3 region has the DNA TGTGCCAGCAGAAGACAGGAAGAGACCCAGTACTTC.

This clone was seen a single time. The chain is built from TRBV4-1 and TRBJ2-1; 11 bases fit TRBD2. Germline loops: CDR1 MGHRA, CDR2 YSYEKL. This CDR3 comprises 16 residues. After removal of 0 bases from V and 9 bases from J, the junction contained 7 bases not matched to a gene. The CDR3 DNA reads TGCGCCAGCAGCCAAGAGGGAACTCTAGCGGGAGGTGAGCAGTTCTTC. Its translation: CASSQEGTLAGGEQFF.

This chain's CDR3 is CAIMRGNSRNEQYF. CDR3 sequence (DNA): TGTGCCATCATGAGAGGGAACAGCCGCAACGAGCAGTACTTC. The chain couples TRBV10-3 to TRBJ2-7; tentative D call: TRBD2 (5 bases). There are 14 residues in the CDR3. Per the germline V gene, CDR1 is ENHRY and CDR2 is SYGVKD. The germline V and J ends were trimmed by 7 bases and 5 bases, with 18 bases remaining between them.

This clone was observed a single time. The chain joins TRBV7-1 to TRBJ2-7; possibly TRBD1 or TRBD2 for D (5 bases each). TRBV7-1 is recorded as an ORF, its role being uncertain. The CDR3 consists of 12 residues. V dropped 4 bases and J dropped 7 bases, with 11 bases sitting between them. The CDR3 DNA is TGTGCCAGCAGCTTAGGGACGCGGGAGCAGTACTTC. The encoded protein is CASSLGTREQYF.

The chain links TRBV11-3 to TRBJ2-5, with 10 bases identical to TRBD1. Trimming at V came to 3 bases and at J to 5 bases, leaving 3 bases not matched to a gene. In germline, CDR1 is SGHNT, CDR2 YENEEA. CDR3 length equals 14 residues. CDR3 sequence: CASSLGQGRETQYF. The CDR3 nucleotides are TGTGCCAGCAGCTTGGGACAGGGGCGGGAGACCCAGTACTTC.

The chain couples TRBV5-6 to TRBJ2-7, with no clear D. V lost 4 bases, J lost 3 bases, and 17 bases lay in between. CDR1 is SGHDT and CDR2 is YYEEEE in the germline V gene. This CDR3 is built from 15 residues. DNA for the CDR3: TGTGCCAGCAGCGAACCGGGCTCAAACATCTACGAGCAGTACTTC. Residues: CASSEPGSNIYEQYF.

This clone has more than one count but fewer than ten. This chain joins TRBV4-2 and TRBJ2-7, with 9 bases matching TRBD2. Per the germline V gene, CDR1 is LGHNA and CDR2 is YNFKEQ. The CDR3 is made up of 14 amino acids. J lost 7 bases, V lost 4 bases, and 8 bases had no gene match. The CDR3 is CASSLDGTSREQYF. The CDR3 nucleotides are TGTGCCAGCAGCCTAGACGGGACTAGCCGGGAGCAGTACTTC.

The rearrangement joins TRBV5-6 to TRBJ2-1; D assignment may be TRBD1 or TRBD2 (5 bases each). This CDR3 has 16 amino acids. With 1 base removed from V and 2 bases from J, the gap between germline ends came to 13 bases. Germline CDR1 and CDR2: SGHDT and YYEEEE. The DNA of the CDR3 is TGTGCCAGCAGCTTGTTCTCGGTGGGGGCCTACAATGAGCAGTTCTTC. This translates into CASSLFSVGAYNEQFF.

The chain couples TRBV5-1 to TRBJ2-1; possibly TRBD2 for D (6 bases). Germline CDR1 reads SGHRS; CDR2 reads YFSETQ. The V gene lost 4 bases and the J gene lost 10 bases, with 15 bases spanning the gap. The CDR3 has 13 residues. Here the CDR3 reads CASSRDWEWEQFF. The DNA of the CDR3 is TGCGCCAGCAGCAGGGACTGGGAATGGGAGCAGTTCTTC.

The V call is TRBV19, the J call TRBJ2-5; D might be TRBD1 (6 bases). The CDR3 covers 15 residues. Germline CDR1 reads LNHDA; CDR2 reads SQIVND (reference sequence). The V end lost 2 bases, the J end lost 5 bases, and 15 bases lay between the germline ends. The CDR3 spells CASSIIGQLGETQYF. For the CDR3, the DNA is TGTGCCAGTAGTATAATAGGACAGCTTGGTGAGACCCAGTACTTC.

The chain combines TRBV28 with TRBJ2-3; possibly TRBD1 for D (5 bases). Deletions cut 7 bases from V and 2 bases from J, with 16 bases between. The CDR3 has 15 residues. The germline gives CDR1 MDHEN, CDR2 SYDVKM. CDR3: CASNLKGAHTDTQYF. In DNA form, the CDR3 reads TGTGCCAGCAACTTAAAAGGGGCACACACAGATACGCAGTATTTT.

This clone was observed a few times. The CDR3 protein is CASSQYYEQYF. The CDR3 DNA reads TGTGCCAGCAGCCAGTACTACGAGCAGTACTTC. The chain employs TRBV28 and TRBJ2-7; unclear D gene. The CDR3 sequence is 11 residues long. V lost 6 bases and J 3 bases, leaving 6 bases between the germline ends. Germline V gives CDR1 MDHEN, CDR2 SYDVKM.

This chain joins TRBV7-3 and TRBJ2-7; 8 bases fit TRBD1. Germline-derived CDR1 and CDR2 are SGHTA and FQGTGA. The CDR3 spans 13 residues. Trimming took 5 bases from V and 3 from J; bases not matched to a gene: 3. The CDR3 region is CASSRDRLYEQYF. The CDR3 bases are TGTGCCAGCAGCCGGGACAGGCTCTACGAGCAGTACTTC.

This sequence joins TRBV9 and TRBJ2-5, with D hard to call. This CDR3 has 15 residues. V dropped 4 bases and J dropped 0 bases, with 13 bases sitting between them. CDR1 is SGDLS and CDR2 is YYNGEE in the germline V gene. CDR3 in amino acids: CASSIIRRHQETQYF. The DNA for the CDR3 is TGTGCCAGCAGCATCATTCGACGGCACCAAGAGACCCAGTACTTC.